The source of this T cell receptor (beta chain) is a study of blood T cell repertoires in COVID-19. Per germline, CDR1 KGHSH and CDR2 LQKENI. CDR3 length: 17 residues. The trim removed 3 bases at V and 2 bases at J, leaving 7 bases unmatched. Clones were sequenced by immunoSEQ multiplex PCR, and TCRdb holds only the in-frame ones, with some missing. The sample has about 170,000 clones; around 80% are singletons. The rearrangement links TRBV18 to TRBJ2-2, with 9 bases that match TRBD1. This clonotype originated in an elderly woman with active or convalescent COVID-19. The material sequenced was peripheral blood. The DNA of the CDR3 is TGTGCCAGCTCACCCCGTTTAACAGGGGGCAACACCGGGGAGCTGTTTTTT. Protein sequence: CASSPRLTGGNTGELFF. Using reference TRBV18 and TRBJ2-2 for the parts outside the CDR3, the full variable domain is NAGVMQNPRHLVRRRGQEARLRCSPMKGHSHVYWYRQLPEEGLKFMVYLQKENIIDESGMPKERFSAEFPKEGPSILRIQQVVRGDSAAYFCASSPRLTGGNTGELFFGEGSRLTVL.